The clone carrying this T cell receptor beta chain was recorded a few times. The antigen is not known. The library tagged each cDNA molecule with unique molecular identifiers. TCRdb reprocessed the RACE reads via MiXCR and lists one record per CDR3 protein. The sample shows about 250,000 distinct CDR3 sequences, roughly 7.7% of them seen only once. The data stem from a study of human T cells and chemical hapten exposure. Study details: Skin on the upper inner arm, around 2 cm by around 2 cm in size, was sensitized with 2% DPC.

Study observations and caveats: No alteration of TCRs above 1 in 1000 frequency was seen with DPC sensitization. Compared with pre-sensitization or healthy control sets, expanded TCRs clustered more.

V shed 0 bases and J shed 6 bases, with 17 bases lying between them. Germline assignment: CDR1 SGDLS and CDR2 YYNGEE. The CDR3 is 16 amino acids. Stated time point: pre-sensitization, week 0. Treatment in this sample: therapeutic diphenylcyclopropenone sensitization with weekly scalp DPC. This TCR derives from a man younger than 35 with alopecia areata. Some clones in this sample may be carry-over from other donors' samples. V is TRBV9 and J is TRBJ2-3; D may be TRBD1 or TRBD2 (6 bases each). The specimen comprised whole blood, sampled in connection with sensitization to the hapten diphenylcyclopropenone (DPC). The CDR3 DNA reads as TGTGCCAGCAGCGTAGGGGGCGCCCGGAGGGGGGATACGCAGTATTTT. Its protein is CASSVGGARRGDTQYF.